Following are 22 T cell receptor beta chains from one sample sequenced in a study of shared clonotypes between healthy human individuals. Generated by immunoSEQ multiplex PCR, the TCRdb table keeps only in-frame clones and is missing some. The sample yields 900,000 to 1,200,000 clones, 75% to 85% seen once. The sequencing sample was made of memory CD4+ T cells from PBMCs. Documented subset: CD45RA-negative fraction. The receptors come from a man between 18 and 29 years old in good health. Some clones in this sample may be carry-over from other donors' samples.

V gene TRBV6-1 combines with J gene TRBJ1-4; D may be TRBD1 (6 bases). V was trimmed by 5 bases and J by 8 bases, leaving 18 bases between them. The germline gives CDR1 MNHNS, CDR2 SASEGT. The length of the CDR3 is 15 residues. CDR3 coding DNA: TGTGCCAGCAGTTCCCCGACAGGCCTGCGGGAAAAACTGTTTTTT. Amino acid sequence: CASSSPTGLREKLFF.

V usage is TRBV4-3 and J usage is TRBJ2-3, with D unclear. The CDR3 loop spans 14 amino acids. Trimming pared 1 base from V and 0 bases from J, leaving 5 bases between. Germline CDR1 reads LGHNA; CDR2 reads YSLEER. The CDR3 DNA reads TGCGCCAGCAGCCAAGGACCCAGCACAGATACGCAGTATTTT. Its protein product is CASSQGPSTDTQYF.

The chain employs TRBV5-1 and TRBJ2-1; D may be TRBD2 (5 bases). This CDR3 has 16 amino acids. The germline V gene encodes CDR1 SGHRS and CDR2 YFSETQ. Trimming pared 4 bases from V and 0 bases from J, leaving 14 bases between. The CDR3 coding sequence is TGCGCCAGCAGCGGGGTAGGTGGGAGCTCCTACAATGAGCAGTTCTTC. This gives the protein CASSGVGGSSYNEQFF.

The genes are TRBV2 and TRBJ1-5; D gene unclear. The CDR3 is 16 amino acids. Per germline, CDR1 SNHLY and CDR2 FYNNEI. The V end was cut by 0 bases, the J end by 7 bases, with 16 bases between. The CDR3 region is CASSEARQVGNQPQHF. CDR3 DNA: TGTGCCAGCAGTGAAGCGCGACAAGTAGGGAACCAGCCCCAGCATTTT.

The chain links TRBV5-1 to TRBJ2-2; the D is unclear. The CDR3 length is 13 residues. The germline CDR1 and CDR2 sequences are SGHRS and YFSETQ. Trimming took 2 bases from V and 6 from J, leaving 8 bases between them. The CDR3 DNA reads TGCGCCAGCAGCTTTCTGGGCCCCGGGGAGCTGTTTTTT. Translation: CASSFLGPGELFF.

This clone has a count of ten or more. Additional DNA sequences in this sample encode the identical CDR3. J is TRBJ1-3 and V is TRBV25-1; no clear D gene. V shed 3 bases and J shed 2 bases, with 8 bases lying between them. This CDR3 region has 14 residues. The germline V gene has CDR1 MGHDK and CDR2 SYGVNS. CDR3 sequence reads: CASSEAGAGNTIYF. As DNA, the CDR3 is TGTGCCAGCAGTGAGGCCGGGGCTGGAAACACCATATATTTT.

This clone was found once. This chain connects TRBV5-1 to TRBJ2-1, with 9 bases matching TRBD2. The CDR3 is 14 residues long. V dropped 0 bases and J dropped 5; count of bases not matched to a gene: 0. CDR1 SGHRS and CDR2 YFSETQ come from the germline V gene. The CDR3 reads CASSLGTSDNEQFF. DNA of the CDR3: TGCGCCAGCAGCTTGGGGACTAGCGACAATGAGCAGTTCTTC. Full variable domain (missing parts from reference TRBV5-1 and TRBJ2-1): KAGVTQTPRYLIKTRGQQVTLSCSPISGHRSVSWYQQTPGQGLQFLFEYFSETQRNKGNFPGRFSGRQFSNSRSEMNVSTLELGDSALYLCASSLGTSDNEQFFGPGTRLTVL.

The chain joins TRBV4-1 to TRBJ2-7; no clear D. Trimming cost V 3 bases and J 2 bases, with 11 bases left between them. Germline V gene lookup returns CDR1 MGHRA and CDR2 YSYEKL. The CDR3 is made up of 14 amino acids. The DNA for the CDR3 is TGCGCCAGCAGCCAGGGTCTACCTCCCTACGAGCAGTACTTC. It encodes CASSQGLPPYEQYF.

The chain has TRBV2 and TRBJ2-7, with a tentative D call TRBD1 (5 bases). Trimming shortened V by 1 base and J by 4 bases, and 14 bases separated the two germline ends. This CDR3 contains 15 residues. From germline, CDR1 is SNHLY and CDR2 FYNNEI. CDR3 coding DNA: TGTGCCAGCAGTGAAGATCCCAGGGTTGGGTACGAGCAGTACTTC. Its protein product is CASSEDPRVGYEQYF.

V and J are TRBV5-5 and TRBJ1-1; the D gene is possibly TRBD1 (6 bases). Trimming took 6 bases from V and 4 from J, leaving 13 bases between them. This CDR3 has 13 residues. CDR1 and CDR2 (germline): SGHKS, YYEKEE (reference sequence). CDR3 DNA sequence: TGTGCCAGCACCCGAACAGGGCTCACTGAAGCTTTCTTT. Amino acids: CASTRTGLTEAFF.

This rearrangement joins TRBV19 to TRBJ1-1; TRBD1 aligns across 8 bases. CDR3 length: 13 amino acids. CDR1 is LNHDA and CDR2 is SQIVND in the germline V gene (reference sequence). The trim removed 6 bases at V and 8 bases at J, leaving 8 bases unmatched. This chain's CDR3 is CASRSGQGSEAFF. CDR3 nucleotides: TGTGCCAGTAGATCTGGACAGGGCTCCGAAGCTTTCTTT.

This clone has at least ten counts. This rearrangement joins TRBV4-1 to TRBJ1-2, with a possible D match to TRBD1 (5 bases). Per the germline V gene, CDR1 is MGHRA and CDR2 is YSYEKL. V was pared by 0 bases and J by 4 bases, with 9 bases between. The CDR3 length is 14 residues. The CDR3 region is CASSQDRVGYGYTF. The CDR3 DNA is TGCGCCAGCAGCCAAGACAGGGTGGGCTATGGCTACACCTTC.

The chain is built from TRBV28 and TRBJ2-6, with 7 bases identical to TRBD1. CDR1 and CDR2 (germline): MDHEN, SYDVKM. V was pared by 6 bases and J by 0 bases, with 5 bases of the junction left unmatched. This CDR3 has 16 amino acids. CDR3 sequence: CASSRTGVSGANVLTF. In DNA form, the CDR3 reads TGTGCCAGCAGCCGGACAGGCGTCTCTGGGGCCAACGTCCTGACTTTC.

The gene calls are TRBV6-1 and TRBJ2-5; D call uncertain. The CDR3 consists of 11 residues. The germline V gene encodes CDR1 MNHNS and CDR2 SASEGT. Trimming shortened V by 9 bases and J by 3 bases, and 8 bases separated the two germline ends. The CDR3 loop is CASRPKETQYF. In DNA, the CDR3 is TGTGCCAGTCGTCCCAAAGAGACCCAGTACTTC.

This clone showed up just once. CDR3 nucleotides: TGTGCCAGCAGCTCCCAGACAGGGGGCGAAAACGAGCAGTACTTC. It codes for CASSSQTGGENEQYF. The chain carries TRBV7-2 and TRBJ2-7; 10 bases align to TRBD1. The CDR3 loop spans 15 amino acids. Per the germline V gene, CDR1 is SGHTA and CDR2 is FQGNSA. V shed 4 bases, J shed 5 bases, and the junction held 8 bases outside the gene matches.

The chain carries TRBV30 and TRBJ1-1, with TRBD1 matching over 8 bases. CDR3 length: 13 residues. The V and J ends lost 4 bases and 5 bases, in that order; junction bases with no gene match: 6. CDR1 is GTSNPN, CDR2 SVGIG, per germline (reference sequence). The CDR3: CAWTGQGGTEAFF. CDR3 DNA: TGTGCCTGGACCGGACAGGGTGGGACTGAAGCTTTCTTT.

The CDR3 is CASTPTGDAANQPQHF. In DNA, the CDR3 is TGTGCCAGCACCCCGACAGGGGATGCAGCCAATCAGCCCCAGCATTTT. This chain links TRBV27 with TRBJ1-5, with 8 bases aligning to TRBD1. V lost 7 bases to trimming and J lost 3 bases; unmatched junction nucleotides: 11. Germline V CDR1 and CDR2: MNHEY, SMNVEV (reference sequence). The CDR3 is 16 amino acids.

The J gene is TRBJ2-3, the V gene TRBV9; 8 nucleotides line up with TRBD2. This CDR3 comprises 16 residues. From germline, CDR1 is SGDLS and CDR2 YYNGEE. V dropped 3 bases and J dropped 2; count of bases not matched to a gene: 8. DNA for the CDR3: TGTGCCAGCAGCGCCCCCACGGGAGGGTTCACAGATACGCAGTATTTT. This translates into CASSAPTGGFTDTQYF.

This clone is a singleton in its sample. The chain employs TRBV15 and TRBJ1-2; no reliable D call. CDR1 and CDR2 (germline): LNHNV, YYDKDF (reference sequence). The CDR3 has 14 amino acids. The V gene lost 3 bases and the J gene lost 7 bases, with 15 bases spanning the gap. The CDR3: CATSRPTQGGGYTF. In DNA, the CDR3 is TGTGCCACCAGCAGGCCCACTCAAGGAGGTGGCTACACCTTC.

This clone was seen only once. V is TRBV28 and J is TRBJ2-2, with D perhaps given as TRBD1 or TRBD2 (5 bases each). This CDR3 is built from 18 residues. With 4 bases removed from V and 6 bases from J, the gap between germline ends came to 24 bases. Germline V gene sequence: CDR1 MDHEN, CDR2 SYDVKM. The CDR3: CASSSFERQRPGAGELFF. CDR3 DNA sequence: TGTGCCAGCAGTTCGTTCGAAAGACAGCGGCCCGGAGCCGGGGAGCTGTTTTTT.

V usage is TRBV2 and J usage is TRBJ2-2, with D possibly matching TRBD1 (6 bases). V lost 7 bases to trimming and J lost 7 bases, with 16 bases between them. The length of the CDR3 is 14 residues. Germline V CDR1 and CDR2: SNHLY, FYNNEI. The CDR3 spells CASIRDTYYGELFF. The DNA for the CDR3 is TGTGCCAGCATTAGGGACACTTACTACGGGGAGCTGTTTTTT.

Ten or more counts support this clone. The chain recombines TRBV27 with TRBJ1-1, with D unclear. V was shortened by 3 bases and J by 3 bases, with 8 bases between the two germline ends. Germline V CDR1 and CDR2: MNHEY, SMNVEV (reference sequence). The CDR3 is 13 amino acids. In DNA, the CDR3 is TGTGCCAGCAGTTTGGTAAGAGACACTGAAGCTTTCTTT. Protein product: CASSLVRDTEAFF.